This passage covers 4 T cell receptor beta chains from one sample sequenced in a study of vaccination effects on CD4 cells after COVID-19. Peptide-pool stimulation followed by sequencing identified expanded antigen-specific CD4+ clonotypes in the ViraFEST assay. Once cultured for approximately ten days, the cells underwent separation to obtain CD4+ T cells. The vaccine given was either BNT162b2 or mRNA-1273, in two doses. The antigens for these receptors are not known. Data came from immunoSEQ multiplex PCR; TCRdb stores just in-frame clones and leaves some out. Among 30,000 to 40,000 clones, 72% were seen once, and the ten largest hold around 10%. The sequenced sample was CD4+ T cells from PBMCs cultured with HCoV-229E spike peptides, obtained after COVID-19 vaccination. The receptors derive from a human donor who received a COVID-19 vaccine.

The chain links TRBV6-1 to TRBJ1-2, with 7 bases lining up with TRBD1. From germline, CDR1 is MNHNS and CDR2 SASEGT. The CDR3 loop spans 15 amino acids. V dropped 3 bases and J dropped 2; count of bases not matched to a gene: 6. The chain's CDR3 is CASSETPGQNYGYTF. The CDR3 bases are TGTGCCAGCAGTGAGACACCGGGACAGAACTATGGCTACACCTTC.

In regard to this clone: The junction does not match germline at one end; this may be a read error. The chain is built from TRBV2 and TRBJ1-1, with TRBD1 as a possible D gene (5 bases). The germline V gene encodes CDR1 SNHLY and CDR2 FYNNEI. The CDR3 totals 13 residues. The CDR3, as DNA: TGTGCCAGCAGCGAAGCCCCAGGGAACGAAGCTTTCTTT. It codes for CASSEAPGNEAFF.

The rearrangement uses TRBV3-1 (or the pseudogene TRBV3-2) and TRBJ1-6, with 8 nucleotides matching TRBD1. The germline V gene has CDR1 LGHDT and CDR2 YNNKEL (reference sequence). This CDR3 is built from 16 residues. Trimming at V came to 5 bases and at J to 0 bases, leaving 3 bases not matched to a gene. CDR3 amino acids: CASSGDRSSYNSPLHF. The CDR3 DNA follows: TGTGCCAGCAGCGGGGACAGGAGCTCCTATAATTCACCCCTCCACTTT.

This clone was seen a handful of times. The V and J genes are TRBV6-5 and TRBJ2-5; 7 positions match TRBD1. Losses at the gene ends were 4 bases for V and 7 bases for J; bases not matched to a gene: 6. CDR3 length: 13 residues. Germline CDR1 MNHEY, CDR2 SVGAGI. This CDR3 is CASSSGGTRTQYF. The CDR3 DNA is TGTGCCAGCAGTTCAGGGGGTACTAGGACCCAGTACTTC.